This T cell receptor (beta chain) is drawn from a study of shared clonotypes between healthy human individuals. Background on the study: The plates for each donor numbered three CD4 naive, three CD4 memory, two CD8 naive and one CD8 memory.

The method was immunoSEQ multiplex PCR; TCRdb's version includes in-frame clones alone and lacks a portion of them. The profile shows 2 million to 3 million clones, 80% to 95% of them singletons. The germline V gene encodes CDR1 SQVTM and CDR2 ANQGSEA. The CDR3 has 14 residues. The junction had 4 bases not matched to a gene; V was cut back by 1 base and J by 5 bases. The clonotype originates from a man between 18 and 35 years old in good health. Some clones in this sample may be carry-over from other donors' samples. V and J are TRBV29-1 and TRBJ2-1; 8 nucleotides line up with TRBD2. The sequencing input was naive CD4+ T cells from PBMCs. Regarding subset: CD45RA+ positively selected. Here the CDR3 DNA reads TGCAGCGTTGAAGGGACTAGCAGAGACAATGAGCAGTTCTTC. Protein sequence: CSVEGTSRDNEQFF.